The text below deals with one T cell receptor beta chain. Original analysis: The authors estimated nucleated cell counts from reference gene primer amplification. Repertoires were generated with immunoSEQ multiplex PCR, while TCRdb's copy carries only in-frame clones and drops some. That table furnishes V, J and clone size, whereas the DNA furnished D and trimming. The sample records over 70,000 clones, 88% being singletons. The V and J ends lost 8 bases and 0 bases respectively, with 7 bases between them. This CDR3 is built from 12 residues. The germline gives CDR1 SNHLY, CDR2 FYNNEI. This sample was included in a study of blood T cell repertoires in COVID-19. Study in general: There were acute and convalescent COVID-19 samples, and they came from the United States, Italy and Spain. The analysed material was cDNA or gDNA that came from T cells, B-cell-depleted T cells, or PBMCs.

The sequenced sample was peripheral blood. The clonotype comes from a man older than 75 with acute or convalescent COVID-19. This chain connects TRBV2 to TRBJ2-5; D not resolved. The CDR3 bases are TGTGCCAGCGCTGAGTACCAAGAGACCCAGTACTTC. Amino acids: CASAEYQETQYF.